The rows below give T cell receptor beta chains drawn from one sample of a study of T cells in tuberculosis. Clones were read by immunoSEQ multiplex PCR, and TCRdb kept only the in-frame ones, dropping some. The sample includes approximately 28,000 clones, 80% to 95% of them seen just once. Sequencing was done on a sample of PBMCs. The receptors were gathered from a donor aged 10-29 years with latent tuberculosis or without tuberculosis infection. Each CDR3 is given with its conserved first and last residue. Fields, in order: CDR3 DNA, CDR3 protein, D gene, J gene, V gene, clone size. The D gene is left open where the match is weak. The size field is filled for only some rows; it gives once, few, many or a size class.

TGTGCCAGTAGTCTTCTACGACTAGACGTAAGCAATGAGCAGTTCTTC	CASSLLRLDVSNEQFF	NA	TRBJ2-1	TRBV19	NA
TGTGCCAGCAGCGGAGGCAGTTCGGCCAAAAACATTCAGTACTTC	CASSGGSSAKNIQYF	NA	TRBJ2-4	TRBV9	NA
TGTGCCAGCGGAGACGGTGGTCATGAAGCTTTCTTT	CASGDGGHEAFF	NA	TRBJ1-1	TRBV28	NA
TGTGCCAGTAGGCGCGGACAGGGGGCCACCGGGGAGCTGTTTTTT	CASRRGQGATGELFF	TRBD1	TRBJ2-2	TRBV19	NA
TGTGCCAGCAGCCTTAGCGGGGGGATTGGGTATGAGCAGTTCTTC	CASSLSGGIGYEQFF	TRBD2	TRBJ2-1	TRBV14	NA
TGTGCCTGCCAGCCTCGGACAGGGGGGACAGCCCAGTACTTC	CACQPRTGGTAQYF	TRBD1	TRBJ2-5	TRBV2	few
TGTGCCAAGACACAGGGGCCCATAGAAAAACTGTTTTTT	CAKTQGPIEKLFF	TRBD1	TRBJ1-4	TRBV11-3	NA
TGTGCCAGCAGTGTGACAGGGGGCGAATGGTCGCTGTTTTTT	CASSVTGGEWSLFF	TRBD1	TRBJ2-2	TRBV6-5	once
TGCGCCAGCAGCCAAGTCGGGGGGCGGGATGAGCAGTTCTTC	CASSQVGGRDEQFF	NA	TRBJ2-1	TRBV4-1	NA
TGTGCCAGTAGTCTTGGGACTAGCGGAATACTCTACGAGCAGTACTTC	CASSLGTSGILYEQYF	TRBD2	TRBJ2-7	TRBV19	NA
TGTGCCAGCAGCTTAAAGGCGGGAGCTGCCAATGAGCAGTTCTTC	CASSLKAGAANEQFF	TRBD2	TRBJ2-1	TRBV7-2	NA
TGTGCCAGCAGTCCGAGACAGATCTTAGGCACAGATACGCAGTATTTT	CASSPRQILGTDTQYF	NA	TRBJ2-3	TRBV27	NA
TGTGCCAGCAGTTTATCGCGGTTAAGCTCCTACGAGCAGTACTTC	CASSLSRLSSYEQYF	NA	TRBJ2-7	TRBV27	NA
TGCGCCAGCAGCTTGGGCTGGGGGCGAGGTGGAAACACCATATATTTT	CASSLGWGRGGNTIYF	NA	TRBJ1-3	TRBV5-1	NA
TGTGCCAGCAGTTACCCCGGGATCTCCTACGAGCAGTACTTC	CASSYPGISYEQYF	NA	TRBJ2-7	TRBV28	NA